This T cell receptor (beta chain) came from a study of PD-L1 blockade in urothelial cancer. Looking at the study overall: Atezolizumab (1,200 mg intravenously every 3 weeks) began around 2014 for patients. Researchers found blood samples held a median of around 140,000 T cells. Samples came from 3 weeks, at the second dose, and 6 weeks into treatment.

Time point defined: pretreatment peripheral blood. Between 1 and 8 samples per patient were obtained, pretreatment and on-treatment. The assay was immunoSEQ multiplex PCR, and TCRdb's table has in-frame clones only and misses some. The table records about 52,000 clones, about four fifths of them present only once. Trimming pared 8 bases from V and 5 bases from J, leaving 25 bases between. The CDR3 is 17 amino acids. Germline V lookup: CDR1 LNHDA, CDR2 SQIVND (reference sequence). This clone was recorded only once. Material: PBMCs, obtained around atezolizumab (anti-PD-L1) treatment. The V call is TRBV19, the J call TRBJ1-5; possibly TRBD1 for D (5 bases). The clonotype comes from a man aged 50-59 years with urothelial cancer. The CDR3, as DNA: TGTGCCAGTCGAACGGGGGAGGGTCGTAGTGTGGATCAGCCCCAGCATTTT. Protein: CASRTGEGRSVDQPQHF.